The 25 T cell receptor beta chains listed next were all sequenced from one sample in a study of neoadjuvant nivolumab and ipilimumab in lung cancer. Only in-frame clones appear in the TCRdb table, and some are missing; sequencing was by immunoSEQ multiplex PCR. Here the sample spans 25,000 to 35,000 clones, about 83% being singletons. This sample comprised tumor tissue, obtained after neoadjuvant nivolumab, alone or with ipilimumab, at or shortly before surgery. The receptor set was obtained from an adult with non-small cell lung cancer.

The count of this clone is one. The chain recombines TRBV6-1 with TRBJ2-7; no firm D call. V lost 6 bases and J lost 7, with 22 bases in between. The CDR3 extends over 15 amino acids. Germline loops: CDR1 MNHNS, CDR2 SASEGT. CDR3 in amino acids: CASSTPRADFGEQYF. CDR3 nucleotide sequence: TGTGCCAGCAGCACGCCCCGGGCCGACTTCGGGGAGCAGTACTTC.

The chain is built from TRBV5-1 and TRBJ2-5; weak D call: TRBD2 (6 bases). V gave up 3 bases and J gave up 2 bases, with 14 bases separating them. Per the germline V gene, CDR1 is SGHRS and CDR2 is YFSETQ. The CDR3 length is 15 residues. CDR3 coding DNA: TGCGCCAGCAGCTACCTACTTGGGGGGCAAGAGACCCAGTACTTC. It codes for CASSYLLGGQETQYF. Drawing the rest from reference TRBV5-1 and TRBJ2-5, the complete variable domain is KAGVTQTPRYLIKTRGQQVTLSCSPISGHRSVSWYQQTPGQGLQFLFEYFSETQRNKGNFPGRFSGRQFSNSRSEMNVSTLELGDSALYLCASSYLLGGQETQYFGPGTRLLVL.

The chain combines TRBV6-4 with TRBJ1-6; D not resolved. With 0 bases removed from V and 9 bases from J, the gap between germline ends came to 12 bases. Germline V gene data show CDR1 as MRHNA and CDR2 as SNTAGT. CDR3 length: 15 residues. CDR3: CASSDSAGEPSPLHF. The CDR3 DNA is TGTGCCAGCAGTGACTCCGCAGGAGAGCCTTCACCCCTCCACTTT.

The chain is built from TRBV2 and TRBJ2-3; D is unclear. V shed 7 bases and J shed 0 bases, with 8 bases lying between them. The CDR3 length is 13 residues. Germline V gene lookup returns CDR1 SNHLY and CDR2 FYNNEI. The CDR3 loop reads CASTEGSTDTQYF. Here the CDR3 DNA reads TGTGCCAGCACCGAAGGAAGCACAGATACGCAGTATTTT.

This chain uses TRBV6-1 with TRBJ1-6; D remains unclear. The CDR3 totals 14 residues. The germline gives CDR1 MNHNS, CDR2 SASEGT. Trimming took off 4 bases at V and 5 bases at J, with 9 bases between the two ends. The CDR3 protein is CASSVYGDNSPLHF. The CDR3 bases are TGTGCCAGCAGTGTTTACGGGGATAATTCACCCCTCCACTTT.

The chain couples TRBV7-2 to TRBJ1-5; D call uncertain. Trimming took 3 bases from V and 5 from J, leaving 14 bases between them. This CDR3 spans 15 amino acids. Germline CDR1 SGHTA, CDR2 FQGNSA. The CDR3 nucleotides read TGTGCCAGCAGCTTGTACGGCGGCAGTCATCAGCCCCAGCATTTT. Protein product: CASSLYGGSHQPQHF.

Concerning this clone itself: The junction departs from the called germline gene at one end, perhaps through a read error. The chain carries TRBV7-7 and TRBJ1-2; no clear D gene. In germline, CDR1 is SSHAT, CDR2 FNYEAQ (reference sequence). This CDR3 is built from 13 residues. CDR3 sequence: CASSSGTNYGYTF. CDR3 bases: TGTGCTAGCAGCTCCGGGACTAACTATGGCTACACCTTC.

There are a few counts of this clone. The rearrangement links TRBV5-4 to TRBJ2-5; D not certain. The CDR3 is made up of 11 amino acids. Trimming left V 7 bases short and J 1 base short, with 5 bases between. Germline V gene sequence: CDR1 SGHNT, CDR2 YYREEE (reference sequence). The CDR3 nucleotides are TGTGCCAGCGGCAGCCAAGAGACCCAGTACTTC. This sequence encodes CASGSQETQYF.

This clone was counted a few times. V and J are TRBV28 and TRBJ2-7, with 9 bases aligning to TRBD1. From germline, CDR1 is MDHEN and CDR2 SYDVKM. With 6 bases clipped from V and 2 bases from J, the junction kept 11 bases outside the gene matches. This CDR3 comprises 16 residues. Here the CDR3 reads CASSPRDRGFPYEQYF. Written as DNA, the CDR3 is TGTGCCAGCAGCCCGCGCGACAGGGGGTTTCCCTACGAGCAGTACTTC.

The chain couples TRBV27 to TRBJ2-3, with 8 bases identical to TRBD2. CDR3 length: 15 residues. J was trimmed by 3 bases and V by 7 bases; bases with no gene match: 9. CDR1 is MNHEY, CDR2 SMNVEV, per germline (reference sequence). In nucleotides, the CDR3 is TGTGCCAGCACCCTAAGCGGGAGAGTGACAGATACGCAGTATTTT. Its translation is CASTLSGRVTDTQYF.

The V gene is TRBV4-1, the J gene TRBJ1-1, with D possibly matching TRBD1 (6 bases). Trimming shortened V by 3 bases and J by 1 base, and 9 bases separated the two germline ends. The CDR3 is made up of 14 amino acids. Germline V gene lookup returns CDR1 MGHRA and CDR2 YSYEKL. The CDR3 spells CASSQEGQNTEAFF. The CDR3 bases are TGCGCCAGCAGCCAGGAGGGACAGAACACTGAAGCTTTCTTT.

CDR3 amino acids: CASRARDRPNTGELFF. The CDR3 DNA sequence: TGTGCCAGCAGAGCGAGGGACAGGCCGAACACCGGGGAGCTGTTTTTT. This chain links TRBV2 with TRBJ2-2; 8 bases map to TRBD1. Germline values: CDR1 SNHLY, CDR2 FYNNEI. The trim removed 6 bases at V and 0 bases at J, leaving 6 bases unmatched. The CDR3 is 16 amino acids.

This clone was counted a single time. This chain links TRBV5-1 with TRBJ2-1; 9 bases are a match to TRBD2. Germline assignment: CDR1 SGHRS and CDR2 YFSETQ. The CDR3 loop spans 16 amino acids. The trim removed 4 bases at V and 7 bases at J, leaving 12 bases unmatched. CDR3 bases: TGCGCCAGCAGCACGGACGTAGCGGGAGCGGGGAATGAGCAGTTCTTC. It specifies CASSTDVAGAGNEQFF.

The chain uses TRBV4-2 and TRBJ2-7; 16 nucleotides align to TRBD2. Germline CDR1 is LGHNA and CDR2 is YNFKEQ. V gave up 1 base and J gave up 6 bases; unmatched junction bases: 3. This CDR3 region has 16 residues. CDR3 sequence (DNA): TGTGCCAGCAGCCAAGTGGGGACTAGCGGGGGGGCCGAGCAGTACTTC. Translation: CASSQVGTSGGAEQYF.

V and J are TRBV9 and TRBJ2-5, with TRBD2 matching over 10 bases. CDR1 is SGDLS and CDR2 is YYNGEE in the germline V gene. The CDR3 is 16 residues long. V lost 3 bases, J lost 5 bases, and 10 bases stayed unmatched. Here the CDR3 DNA reads TGTGCCAGCAGCGACATACCTAGCGGGAGTGGCGAGACCCAGTACTTC. Translation: CASSDIPSGSGETQYF.

The chain couples TRBV28 to TRBJ1-1; D is perhaps TRBD1 (5 bases). V lost 7 bases to trimming and J lost 7 bases, with 19 bases between them. CDR1 is MDHEN and CDR2 is SYDVKM in the germline V gene. The CDR3 loop spans 14 amino acids. CDR3 bases: TGTGCCAGCAAGATTGGGGGGACGGCTCGTGAAGCTTTCTTT. Translation: CASKIGGTAREAFF.

The rearrangement joins TRBV2 to TRBJ2-1, with D unclear. Trimming stripped 4 bases from V and 9 bases from J, with 13 bases between. The CDR3 is made up of 13 amino acids. Germline-derived CDR1 and CDR2 are SNHLY and FYNNEI. The CDR3 spells CASSVVQLAEQFF. CDR3 DNA sequence: TGTGCCAGCAGTGTAGTCCAGCTCGCTGAGCAGTTCTTC.

This rearrangement joins TRBV10-3 to TRBJ2-3, with 8 bases that match TRBD2. The V gene's germline CDR1 is ENHRY and CDR2 SYGVKD. This CDR3 has 14 residues. V shed 3 bases, J shed 7 bases, and the junction held 6 bases outside the gene matches. In DNA form, the CDR3 reads TGTGCCATCAGTGAACCGGGGGGGAAAAATACGCAGTATTTT. Residues: CAISEPGGKNTQYF.

The chain has TRBV28 and TRBJ1-2; D is undetermined. Trimming took off 5 bases at V and 0 bases at J, with 7 bases between the two ends. Per the germline V gene, CDR1 is MDHEN and CDR2 is SYDVKM. The CDR3 contains 13 residues. The CDR3 reads CASSPDANYGYTF. For the CDR3, the DNA is TGTGCCAGCAGTCCAGACGCTAACTATGGCTACACCTTC.

The chain joins TRBV5-8 to TRBJ1-6; D is unclear. Trimming took off 4 bases at V and 6 bases at J, with 17 bases between the two ends. Germline assignment: CDR1 SGHTS and CDR2 YDEGEE. The CDR3 is 16 residues long. DNA of the CDR3: TGTGCCAGCAGCGACATTGGCGCAGGCGCTAATTCACCCCTCCACTTT. The encoded protein is CASSDIGAGANSPLHF.

This clone is a singleton in its sample. The chain combines TRBV4-1 with TRBJ2-2; no clear D gene. This CDR3 spans 15 amino acids. V lost 0 bases and J 5 bases, leaving 10 bases between the germline ends. CDR1 is MGHRA, CDR2 YSYEKL, per germline. The CDR3 region is CASSQDLISTGELFF. CDR3 sequence (DNA): TGCGCCAGCAGCCAAGATCTTATCTCGACCGGGGAGCTGTTTTTT.

The chain is built from TRBV5-6 and TRBJ2-5; 10 bases align to TRBD1. CDR1 is SGHDT and CDR2 is YYEEEE in the germline V gene. The CDR3 has 16 amino acids. V lost 4 bases to trimming and J lost 5 bases; unmatched junction nucleotides: 11. The chain's CDR3 is CASSRPGTGARETQYF. CDR3 bases: TGTGCCAGCAGCCGTCCGGGGACAGGGGCGAGGGAGACCCAGTACTTC.

This rearrangement joins TRBV28 to TRBJ2-5, with TRBD1 identical over 10 bases. Trimming at V came to 4 bases and at J to 2 bases, leaving 4 bases not matched to a gene. Per the germline V gene, CDR1 is MDHEN and CDR2 is SYDVKM. This CDR3 has 15 amino acids. In DNA, the CDR3 is TGTGCCAGCAGTTCGGACAGGGGGGGACAAGAGACCCAGTACTTC. Amino acids: CASSSDRGGQETQYF. Complete variable domain (other parts from reference TRBV28 and TRBJ2-5): DVKVTQSSRYLVKRTGEKVFLECVQDMDHENMFWYRQDPGLGLRLIYFSYDVKMKEKGDIPEGYSVSREKKERFSLILESASTNQTSMYLCASSSDRGGQETQYFGPGTRLLVL.

The rearrangement joins TRBV11-2 to TRBJ2-1; D remains ambiguous. CDR3 length: 15 amino acids. With 4 bases removed from V and 5 bases from J, the gap between germline ends came to 15 bases. CDR1 is SGHAT and CDR2 is FQNNGV in the germline V gene. In DNA, the CDR3 is TGTGCCAGCAGCTCCTCATATTCCCCCCACAATGAGCAGTTCTTC. Translating it yields CASSSSYSPHNEQFF. The variable domain in full, completed from reference TRBV11-2 and TRBJ2-1, reads EAGVAQSPRYKIIEKRQSVAFWCNPISGHATLYWYQQILGQGPKLLIQFQNNGVVDDSQLPKDRFSAERLKGVDSTLKIQPAKLEDSAVYLCASSSSYSPHNEQFFGPGTRLTVL.

This chain connects TRBV30 to TRBJ1-6, with D uncertain. Germline CDR1 GTSNPN, CDR2 SVGIG (reference sequence). The CDR3 runs 15 residues. Trimming shortened V by 1 base and J by 4 bases, and 11 bases separated the two germline ends. The CDR3 loop reads CAWSGRVRYNSPLHF. The CDR3 nucleotides read TGTGCCTGGAGTGGGAGGGTTAGGTATAATTCACCCCTCCACTTT.